Reported below is one T cell receptor beta chain. What it binds is not known. The data belong to a study of response to subunit inactivated influenza vaccine. General study findings and limits: The authors suggested that every seasonal influenza vaccination recruits few new T cells.

MiXCR was run by TCRdb on the RT-PCR reads, yielding one entry per CDR3 protein. The sample holds about 700,000 distinct CDR3 sequences, about 15% seen once. The CDR3 consists of 15 residues. Germline V gives CDR1 DFQATT, CDR2 SNEGSKA (reference sequence). The V segment lost 6 bases and the J segment 4 bases; nucleotides outside the gene matches: 9. Material: PBMCs from blood, obtained 14 to 15 days before vaccination. This sequence joins TRBV20-1 and TRBJ2-3; 11 bases are shared with TRBD2. The receptor comes from a man aged 45-60 years who received an inactivated influenza vaccine. The CDR3 DNA sequence: TGCAGTGCCGAGTCGACTAGCGGGACCGCAGATACGCAGTATTTT. It is translated as CSAESTSGTADTQYF.